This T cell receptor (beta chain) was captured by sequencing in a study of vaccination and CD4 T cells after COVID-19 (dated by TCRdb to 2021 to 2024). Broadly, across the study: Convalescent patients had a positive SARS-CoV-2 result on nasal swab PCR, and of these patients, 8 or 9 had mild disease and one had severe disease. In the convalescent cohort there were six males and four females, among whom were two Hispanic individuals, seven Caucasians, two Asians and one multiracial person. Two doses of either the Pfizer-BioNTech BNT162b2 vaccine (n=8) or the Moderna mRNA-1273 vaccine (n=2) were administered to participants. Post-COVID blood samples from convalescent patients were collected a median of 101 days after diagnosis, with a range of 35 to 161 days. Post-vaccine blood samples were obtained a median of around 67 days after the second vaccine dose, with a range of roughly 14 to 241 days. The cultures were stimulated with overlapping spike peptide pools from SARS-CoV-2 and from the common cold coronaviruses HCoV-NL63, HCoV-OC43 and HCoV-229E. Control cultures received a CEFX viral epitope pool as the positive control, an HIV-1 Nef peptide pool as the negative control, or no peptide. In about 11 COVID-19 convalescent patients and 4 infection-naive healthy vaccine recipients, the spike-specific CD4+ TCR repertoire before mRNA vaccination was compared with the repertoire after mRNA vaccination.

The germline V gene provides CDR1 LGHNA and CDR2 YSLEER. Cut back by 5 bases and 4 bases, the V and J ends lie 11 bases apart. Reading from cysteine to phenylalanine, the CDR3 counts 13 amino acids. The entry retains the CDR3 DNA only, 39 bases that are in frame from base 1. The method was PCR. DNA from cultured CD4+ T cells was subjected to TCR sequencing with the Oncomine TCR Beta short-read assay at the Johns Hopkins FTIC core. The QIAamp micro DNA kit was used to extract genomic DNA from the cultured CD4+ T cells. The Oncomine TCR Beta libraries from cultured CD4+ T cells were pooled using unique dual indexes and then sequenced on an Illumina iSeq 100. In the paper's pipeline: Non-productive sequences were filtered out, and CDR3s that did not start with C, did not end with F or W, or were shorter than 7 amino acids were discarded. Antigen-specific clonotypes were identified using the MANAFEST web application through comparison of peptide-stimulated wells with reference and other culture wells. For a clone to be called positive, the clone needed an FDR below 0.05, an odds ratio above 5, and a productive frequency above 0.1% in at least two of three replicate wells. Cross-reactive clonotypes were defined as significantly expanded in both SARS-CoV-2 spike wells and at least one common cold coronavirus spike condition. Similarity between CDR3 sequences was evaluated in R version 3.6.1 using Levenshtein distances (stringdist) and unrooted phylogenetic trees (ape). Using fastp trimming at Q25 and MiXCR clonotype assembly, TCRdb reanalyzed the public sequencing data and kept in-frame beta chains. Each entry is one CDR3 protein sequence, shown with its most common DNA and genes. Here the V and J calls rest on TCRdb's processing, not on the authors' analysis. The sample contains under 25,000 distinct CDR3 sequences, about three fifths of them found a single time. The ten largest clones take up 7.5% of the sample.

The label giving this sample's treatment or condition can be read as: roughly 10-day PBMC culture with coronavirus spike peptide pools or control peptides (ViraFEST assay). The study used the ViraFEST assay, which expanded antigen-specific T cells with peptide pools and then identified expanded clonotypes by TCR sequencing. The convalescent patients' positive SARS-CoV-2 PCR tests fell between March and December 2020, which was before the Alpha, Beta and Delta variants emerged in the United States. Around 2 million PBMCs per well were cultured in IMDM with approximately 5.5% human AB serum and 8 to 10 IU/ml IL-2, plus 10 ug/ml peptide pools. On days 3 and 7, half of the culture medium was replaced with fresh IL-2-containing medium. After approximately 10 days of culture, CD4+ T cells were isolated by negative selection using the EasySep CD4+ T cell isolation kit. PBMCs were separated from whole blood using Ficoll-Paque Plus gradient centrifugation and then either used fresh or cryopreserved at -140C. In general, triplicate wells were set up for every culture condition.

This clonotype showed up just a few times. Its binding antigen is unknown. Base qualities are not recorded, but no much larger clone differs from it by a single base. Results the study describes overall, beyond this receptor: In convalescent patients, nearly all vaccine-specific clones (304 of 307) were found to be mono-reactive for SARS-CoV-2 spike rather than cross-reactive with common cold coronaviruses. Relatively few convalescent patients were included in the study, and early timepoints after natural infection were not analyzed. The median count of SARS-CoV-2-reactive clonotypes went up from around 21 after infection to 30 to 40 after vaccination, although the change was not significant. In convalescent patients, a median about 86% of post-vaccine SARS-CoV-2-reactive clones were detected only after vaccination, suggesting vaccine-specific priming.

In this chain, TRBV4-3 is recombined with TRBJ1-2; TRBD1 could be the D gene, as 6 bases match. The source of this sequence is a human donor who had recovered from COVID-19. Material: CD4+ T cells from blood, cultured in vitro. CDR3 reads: CASSVTGSYGYTF. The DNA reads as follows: TGCGCCAGCAGCGTGACAGGTTCCTATGGCTACACCTTC.